The 29 T cell receptor beta chains in this list originate from one sample, sequenced in a study of T cells in Graves' hyperthyroidism and ophthalmopathy. What was amplified from RNA transcripts were TCR beta CDR3 regions. During a first-round RT-PCR of the TCR CDR3, the HTBI primer set was used. MiXCR, run by TCRdb on the multiplex PCR reads, gives a single entry per CDR3 protein. The data contain hundreds of thousands of distinct CDR3 sequences, roughly 15% of them singletons. The specimen sequenced was blood. These receptors all come from a woman aged 18-35 years with Graves' ophthalmopathy.

This clonotype has at least ten counts. The chain couples TRBV3-1 to TRBJ2-7; weak D call: TRBD1 (5 bases). The V gene lost 4 bases and the J gene lost 0 bases, with 10 bases spanning the gap. CDR3 length equals 14 residues. Germline assignment: CDR1 LGHDT and CDR2 YNNKEL (reference sequence). The CDR3 DNA is TGTGCCAGCAGCCTCTACAGGAGCTCCTACGAGCAGTACTTC. As protein: CASSLYRSSYEQYF.

This clonotype was counted between two and nine times. As DNA, the CDR3 is TGTGCCAGCAGTTACGGGGGGCATAGCAATCAGCCCCAGCATTTT. Residues: CASSYGGHSNQPQHF. The chain couples TRBV6-2 or TRBV6-3 to TRBJ1-5; D may be TRBD1 (6 bases). The CDR3 contains 15 residues. From germline, CDR1 is MNHEY and CDR2 SVGEGT. Trimming took 2 bases from V and 0 from J, leaving 8 bases between them.

Ten or more counts support this clonotype. The chain has TRBV2 and TRBJ2-2; 7 bases fit TRBD1. CDR1 is SNHLY and CDR2 is FYNNEI in the germline V gene. The CDR3 extends over 18 amino acids. V lost 6 bases, J lost 0 bases, and 13 bases stayed unmatched. CDR3 loop: CASRQGSFPGPNTGELFF. The CDR3 DNA sequence: TGTGCCAGCAGACAGGGGTCTTTCCCCGGTCCGAACACCGGGGAGCTGTTTTTT.

Written as DNA, the CDR3 is TGTGCCAGCAGCCAATCGACGGCGGGGAGCATATATTTT. It translates to CASSQSTAGSIYF. V and J are TRBV14 and TRBJ1-3, with unresolved D. Germline V gene data show CDR1 as SGHDN and CDR2 as FVKESK. The CDR3 has 13 residues. V gave up 2 bases and J gave up 12 bases, with 14 bases separating them.

The gene calls are TRBV12-3 or TRBV12-4 and TRBJ2-1; no clear D. The CDR3 has 13 residues. Deletions cut 6 bases from V and 5 bases from J, with 11 bases between. The DNA of the CDR3 is TGTGCCAGCAGACCTCAAGTGGACAATGAGCAGTTCTTC. This codes for CASRPQVDNEQFF.

The chain combines TRBV24-1 with TRBJ1-1; the D gene is possibly TRBD1 (6 bases). The CDR3 is 13 amino acids. CDR1 is KGHDR, CDR2 SFDVKD, per germline. V lost 5 bases, J lost 6 bases, and 12 bases lay in between. DNA of the CDR3: TGTGCCACCAGTGCAGGGAGGGGGTCTGAAGCTTTCTTT. Its translation: CATSAGRGSEAFF.

In its sample, this clonotype was seen many times. This rearrangement joins TRBV7-2 to TRBJ1-1; 8 bases agree with TRBD1. The CDR3 contains 13 residues. V gave up 5 bases and J gave up 6 bases; unmatched junction bases: 5. Germline V gene data show CDR1 as SGHTA and CDR2 as FQGNSA. This CDR3 is CASSMTGVPEAFF. CDR3 nucleotide sequence: TGTGCCAGCAGCATGACAGGGGTCCCTGAAGCTTTCTTT.

Only a few counts were recorded for this clonotype. The chain joins TRBV4-1 to TRBJ1-1; no clear D. There are 19 residues in the CDR3. V lost 0 bases, J lost 0 bases, and 20 bases lay in between. CDR1 is MGHRA and CDR2 is YSYEKL in the germline V gene. CDR3 region: CASSQEDPAVTRMNTEAFF. CDR3 bases: TGCGCCAGCAGCCAAGAGGATCCGGCAGTAACCCGCATGAACACTGAAGCTTTCTTT.

This sequence joins TRBV6-2 or TRBV6-3 and TRBJ1-5; maybe TRBD1 (5 bases). V was pared by 0 bases and J by 4 bases, with 13 bases between. Germline V gene sequence: CDR1 MNHEY, CDR2 SVGEGT. The CDR3 extends over 16 amino acids. The CDR3 DNA reads as TGTGCCAGCAGTTACTCCTCAAAGGGGAGGAATCAGCCCCAGCATTTT. Its protein product is CASSYSSKGRNQPQHF.

The chain has TRBV28 and TRBJ1-4, with D uncertain. Trimming shortened V by 5 bases and J by 8 bases, and 15 bases separated the two germline ends. Germline CDR1 MDHEN, CDR2 SYDVKM. The CDR3 has 14 residues. The CDR3 DNA sequence: TGTGCCAGCAGTCCTGGCGGGGATAGCGAAAAACTGTTTTTT. This translates into CASSPGGDSEKLFF.

This clonotype has at least ten counts. The V and J genes are TRBV6-1 and TRBJ2-1, with TRBD1 matching 10 bases. This CDR3 spans 16 amino acids. Trimming at V came to 0 bases and at J to 8 bases, leaving 7 bases not matched to a gene. Per the germline V gene, CDR1 is MNHNS and CDR2 is SASEGT. CDR3 residues: CASSEADRGRYYEQFF. The CDR3 DNA is TGTGCCAGCAGTGAAGCAGACAGGGGGCGATATTATGAGCAGTTCTTC.

This clonotype has only a few counts. This chain uses TRBV4-2 with TRBJ1-2; D is unclear. This CDR3 spans 16 amino acids. V gave up 1 base and J gave up 2 bases, with 14 bases separating them. CDR1 is LGHNA, CDR2 YNFKEQ, per germline. The DNA of the CDR3 is TGTGCCAGCAGCCAAGTGTTTCCGCGGAGAAACTATGGCTACACCTTC. Its protein is CASSQVFPRRNYGYTF.

The chain joins TRBV20-1 to TRBJ2-1, with a tentative D call TRBD1 (6 bases). With 7 bases removed from V and 10 bases from J, the gap between germline ends came to 20 bases. The CDR3 sequence is 13 residues long. The germline V gene has CDR1 DFQATT and CDR2 SNEGSKA (reference sequence). CDR3 sequence (DNA): TGCAGTGGAGGAGTGGGACAATGGAGGGAGCAGTTCTTC. Amino acid sequence: CSGGVGQWREQFF.

J is TRBJ2-7 and V is TRBV29-1, with TRBD1 identical over 8 bases. The germline gives CDR1 SQVTM, CDR2 ANQGSEA. The CDR3 covers 15 residues. V lost 4 bases and J lost 5; bases outside the gene matches: 13. The CDR3 is CSVALSSRGPDEQYF. The CDR3 DNA follows: TGCAGCGTTGCTCTCTCCTCCAGGGGGCCCGACGAGCAGTACTTC.

This clonotype was observed a handful of times. The chain joins TRBV5-4 to TRBJ2-1; 11 bases match TRBD2. From germline, CDR1 is SGHNT and CDR2 YYREEE (reference sequence). V gave up 0 bases and J gave up 9 bases; unmatched junction bases: 17. This CDR3 has 19 amino acids. CDR3 in amino acids: CASSLVRLAGPPPRGEQFF. CDR3 coding DNA: TGTGCCAGCAGCTTGGTGCGACTAGCGGGACCTCCCCCCCGGGGTGAGCAGTTCTTC.

CDR3 sequence reads: CSARVPDRSNQPQHF. CDR3 sequence (DNA): TGCAGTGCTAGAGTCCCGGACCGTAGCAATCAGCCCCAGCATTTT. The chain combines TRBV20-1 with TRBJ1-5; no firm D call. The CDR3 loop spans 15 amino acids. V was trimmed by 1 base and J by 0 bases, leaving 10 bases between them. Per the germline V gene, CDR1 is DFQATT and CDR2 is SNEGSKA (reference sequence).

The gene calls are TRBV7-2 and TRBJ2-7; D is possibly TRBD2 (6 bases). The V end was cut by 1 base, the J end by 6 bases, with 10 bases between. The CDR3 is 13 amino acids. CDR1 is SGHTA and CDR2 is FQGNSA in the germline V gene. The CDR3: CASSLVGGGEQYF. CDR3 in DNA: TGTGCCAGCAGCTTAGTGGGGGGTGGCGAGCAGTACTTC. The complete variable domain, with remaining parts taken from reference TRBV7-2 and TRBJ2-7, reads GAGVSQSPSNKVTEKGKDVELRCDPISGHTALYWYRQSLGQGLEFLIYFQGNSAPDKSGLPSDRFSAERTGGSVSTLTIQRTQQEDSAVYLCASSLVGGGEQYFGPGTRLTVT.

For this clonotype: This sequence may be a read error, since a much larger clone differs from it by one base. The V and J genes are TRBV6-2 or TRBV6-3 and TRBJ1-5, with a tentative D call TRBD1 (5 bases). Trimming cost V 2 bases and J 2 bases, with 10 bases left between them. The CDR3 is 15 amino acids. CDR1 is MNHEY and CDR2 is SVGEGT in the germline V gene. DNA for the CDR3: TGTGCCAGCAGTTACGCGGGGGACGGCAATCAGCCCCAGCATTTT. Encoded protein: CASSYAGDGNQPQHF.

This clonotype appeared a few times. The V gene is TRBV27, the J gene TRBJ2-7; D unclear. This CDR3 contains 13 residues. From germline, CDR1 is MNHEY and CDR2 SMNVEV (reference sequence). With 0 bases removed from V and 3 bases from J, the gap between germline ends came to 6 bases. The CDR3 is CASSLSPFYEQYF. The CDR3 nucleotides read TGTGCCAGCAGTTTATCGCCTTTCTACGAGCAGTACTTC.

Ten or more counts support this clonotype. This sequence joins TRBV27 and TRBJ2-3; 8 nucleotides agree with TRBD2. The V and J ends lost 6 bases and 5 bases, in that order; junction bases with no gene match: 7. Germline CDR1 reads MNHEY; CDR2 reads SMNVEV (reference sequence). The CDR3 is made up of 14 amino acids. CDR3 DNA: TGTGCCAGCAGGAGAGCGGGGGCGGTAGATACGCAGTATTTT. Its protein is CASRRAGAVDTQYF.

A note on this clonotype: A much larger clone differs from this one at a single base, so this may be a read error. The chain recombines TRBV20-1 with TRBJ2-1; 8 nucleotides align to TRBD2. CDR3 length: 17 amino acids. V was pared by 1 base and J by 3 bases, with 11 bases of the junction left unmatched. The V gene's germline CDR1 is DFQATT and CDR2 SNEGSKA (reference sequence). CDR3 sequence: CSARAKRETIYYNEQFF. As DNA, the CDR3 is TGCAGTGCTAGAGCGAAGCGGGAGACCATCTACTACAATGAGCAGTTCTTC.

Comment on this clonotype: One end of the junction is discordant with germline, which a read error may explain. The V call is TRBV7-9, the J call TRBJ2-3; D may be TRBD2 (5 bases). Germline assignment: CDR1 SEHNR and CDR2 FQNEAQ (reference sequence). The CDR3 has 16 amino acids. The CDR3 region is CTSSDYPGRGTDTQYF. In DNA form, the CDR3 reads TGTACCAGCAGCGACTATCCGGGAAGGGGCACAGATACGCAGTATTTT.

This clonotype has a count of ten or more. V gene TRBV27 combines with J gene TRBJ1-2; D gene uncertain. The CDR3 runs 13 residues. The germline CDR1 and CDR2 sequences are MNHEY and SMNVEV (reference sequence). Trimming pared 2 bases from V and 6 bases from J, leaving 10 bases between. The CDR3 region has the DNA TGTGCCAGCAGTTTAAGGGCAGACAATGGCTACACCTTC. It specifies CASSLRADNGYTF.

About this clonotype: Without the conserved terminal phenylalanine or tryptophan, this CDR3 likely stems from a read error. V usage is TRBV27 and J usage is TRBJ1-5; D might be TRBD1 (5 bases). The CDR3 length is 15 residues. Germline V gene lookup returns CDR1 MNHEY and CDR2 SMNVEV (reference sequence). The V and J ends lost 5 bases and 0 bases respectively, with 11 bases between them. The CDR3 here is CASSGGRYSNQPQHS. CDR3 nucleotide sequence: TGTGCCAGCAGTGGGGGACGGTATAGCAATCAGCCCCAGCATTCT.

The chain links TRBV6-1 to TRBJ2-1; no clear D. V was shortened by 6 bases and J by 0 bases, with 12 bases between the two germline ends. The length of the CDR3 is 15 residues. Germline values: CDR1 MNHNS, CDR2 SASEGT. In nucleotides, the CDR3 is TGTGCCAGCAGCTTCGTAAGGCCCTCCTACAATGAGCAGTTCTTC. Protein: CASSFVRPSYNEQFF.

This clonotype was counted many times. The chain uses TRBV7-2 and TRBJ2-3, with TRBD1 matching 10 bases. The CDR3 is 15 amino acids. Trimming removed 3 bases from V and 4 bases from J; junction bases left unmatched: 4. Germline-derived CDR1 and CDR2 are SGHTA and FQGNSA. CDR3: CASSFSGQGADTQYF. DNA of the CDR3: TGTGCCAGCAGCTTCTCCGGACAGGGGGCAGATACGCAGTATTTT. Based on the CDR3 plus reference TRBV7-2 and TRBJ2-3, the full variable domain is GAGVSQSPSNKVTEKGKDVELRCDPISGHTALYWYRQSLGQGLEFLIYFQGNSAPDKSGLPSDRFSAERTGGSVSTLTIQRTQQEDSAVYLCASSFSGQGADTQYFGPGTRLTVL.

With respect to this clonotype: As the CDR3 is not closed by the conserved phenylalanine or tryptophan, this likely results from a read error. The chain joins TRBV19 to TRBJ1-5, with D possibly matching TRBD1 (6 bases). The V gene's germline CDR1 is LNHDA and CDR2 SQIVND (reference sequence). Trimming removed 5 bases at V and 6 bases at J, with 11 bases between. This CDR3 contains 13 residues. Written as DNA, the CDR3 is TGTGCCAGTAGTCGAGGGGGTCCTCAGCCCCAGCATCTT. Its protein product is CASSRGGPQPQHL.

This clonotype was observed at least ten times. The genes are TRBV27 and TRBJ1-2; D possibly corresponds to TRBD1 (6 bases). V gave up 6 bases and J gave up 2 bases, with 19 bases separating them. The CDR3 totals 16 residues. The germline gives CDR1 MNHEY, CDR2 SMNVEV (reference sequence). The CDR3 spells CASSPYPDRPNYGYTF. The DNA for the CDR3 is TGTGCCAGCAGCCCCTACCCCGACAGGCCGAACTATGGCTACACCTTC.

In its sample, this clonotype was seen many times. J is TRBJ2-7 and V is TRBV7-8; 11 nucleotides align to TRBD2. Per the germline V gene, CDR1 is SGHVS and CDR2 is FQNEAQ. This CDR3 spans 15 amino acids. Trimming at V came to 5 bases and at J to 4 bases, leaving 7 bases not matched to a gene. The CDR3 DNA reads TGTGCCAGCAGCACCCGACTAGCGGGGACTTACGAGCAGTACTTC. Amino acids: CASSTRLAGTYEQYF.